The source of this T cell receptor beta chain is a study of blood T cell repertoires in COVID-19. Study processing details: By means of reference gene primer amplification, nucleated cell counts were estimated. Assay: immunoSEQ multiplex PCR; the TCRdb copy retains only in-frame clones and omits some. The V and J calls and clone size were taken over from that table, and D and trimming were inferred from the DNA. The sample yields more than 110,000 clones, roughly 88% seen once. The CDR3 spans 14 residues. V lost 5 bases to trimming and J lost 6 bases; unmatched junction nucleotides: 9. Germline V lookup: CDR1 MNHEY, CDR2 SMNVEV (reference sequence). This clone was picked up one time. The study drew participants aged about 18 to 95 years from 20 to 30 US areas. Cohorts were determined from participant-reported clinical history.

The chain combines TRBV27 with TRBJ2-7; TRBD2 matches 8 bases. The sequenced sample consisted of PBMCs or T cells enriched from blood (not recorded which). The sequence was obtained from a man aged 45-65 years who had recovered from COVID-19. The CDR3 reads CASSAGGGSPEQYV. The CDR3, as DNA: TGTGCCAGCAGTGCGGGGGGAGGATCTCCCGAGCAGTACGTC.